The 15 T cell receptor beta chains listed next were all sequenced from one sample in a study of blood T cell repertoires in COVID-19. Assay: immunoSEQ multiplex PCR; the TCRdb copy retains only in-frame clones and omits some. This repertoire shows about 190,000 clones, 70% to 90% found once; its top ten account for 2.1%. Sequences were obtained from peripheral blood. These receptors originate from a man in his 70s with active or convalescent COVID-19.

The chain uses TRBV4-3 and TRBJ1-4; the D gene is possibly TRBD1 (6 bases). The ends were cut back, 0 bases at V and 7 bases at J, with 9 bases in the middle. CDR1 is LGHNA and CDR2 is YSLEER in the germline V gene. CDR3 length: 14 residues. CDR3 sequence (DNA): TGCGCCAGCAGCCAAGACGGACAGATTGAAAAACTGTTTTTT. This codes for CASSQDGQIEKLFF.

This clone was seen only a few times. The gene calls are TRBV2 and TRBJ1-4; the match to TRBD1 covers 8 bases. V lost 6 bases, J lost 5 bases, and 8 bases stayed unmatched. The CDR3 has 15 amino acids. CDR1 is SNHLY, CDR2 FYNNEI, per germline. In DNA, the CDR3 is TGTGCCAGCAGCGAAAGGGGACAGGCAAATGAAAAACTGTTTTTT. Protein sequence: CASSERGQANEKLFF.

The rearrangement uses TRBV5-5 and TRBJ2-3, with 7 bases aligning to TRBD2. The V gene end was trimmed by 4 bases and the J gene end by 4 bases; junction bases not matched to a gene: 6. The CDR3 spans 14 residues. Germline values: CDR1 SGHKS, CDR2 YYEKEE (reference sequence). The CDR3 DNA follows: TGTGCCAGCAGCGCCGGGGCGGGAGCAGATACGCAGTATTTT. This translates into CASSAGAGADTQYF.

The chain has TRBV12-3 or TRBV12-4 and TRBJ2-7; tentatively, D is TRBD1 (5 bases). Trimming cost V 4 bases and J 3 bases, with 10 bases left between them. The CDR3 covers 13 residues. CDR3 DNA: TGTGCCAGCAGTTCGACAGTCCGCTACGAGCAGTACTTC. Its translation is CASSSTVRYEQYF.

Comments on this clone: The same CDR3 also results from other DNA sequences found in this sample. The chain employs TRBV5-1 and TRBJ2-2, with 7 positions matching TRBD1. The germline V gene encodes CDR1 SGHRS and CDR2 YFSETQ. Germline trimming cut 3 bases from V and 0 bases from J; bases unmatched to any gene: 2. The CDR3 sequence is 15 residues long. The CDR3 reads CASSSGTANTGELFF. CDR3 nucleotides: TGCGCCAGCAGCTCTGGGACAGCGAACACCGGGGAGCTGTTTTTT.

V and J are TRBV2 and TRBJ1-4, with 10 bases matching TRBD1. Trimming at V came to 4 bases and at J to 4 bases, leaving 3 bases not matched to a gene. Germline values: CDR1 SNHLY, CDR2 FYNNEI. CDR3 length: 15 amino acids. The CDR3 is CASSVGQGSNEKLFF. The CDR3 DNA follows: TGTGCCAGCAGTGTGGGACAGGGGAGTAATGAAAAACTGTTTTTT. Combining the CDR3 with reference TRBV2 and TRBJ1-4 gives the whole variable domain EPEVTQTPSHQVTQMGQEVILRCVPISNHLYFYWYRQILGQKVEFLVSFYNNEISEKSEIFDDQFSVERPDGSNFTLKIRSTKLEDSAMYFCASSVGQGSNEKLFFGSGTQLSVL.

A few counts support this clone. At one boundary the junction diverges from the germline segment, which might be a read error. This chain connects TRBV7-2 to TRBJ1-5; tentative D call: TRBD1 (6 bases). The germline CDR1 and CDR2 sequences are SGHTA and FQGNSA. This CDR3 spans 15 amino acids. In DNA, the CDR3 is TGTGCCAGCAGTTTAGGGGACATCAGCAATCAGCCCCAGCATTTT. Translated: CASSLGDISNQPQHF.

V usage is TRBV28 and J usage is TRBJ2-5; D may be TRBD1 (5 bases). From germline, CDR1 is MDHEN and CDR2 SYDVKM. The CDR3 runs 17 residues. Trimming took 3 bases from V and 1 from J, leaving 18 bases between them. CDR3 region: CASSLSGRGRSQETQYF. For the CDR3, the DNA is TGTGCCAGCAGTTTGAGTGGTAGGGGTCGGAGCCAAGAGACCCAGTACTTC.

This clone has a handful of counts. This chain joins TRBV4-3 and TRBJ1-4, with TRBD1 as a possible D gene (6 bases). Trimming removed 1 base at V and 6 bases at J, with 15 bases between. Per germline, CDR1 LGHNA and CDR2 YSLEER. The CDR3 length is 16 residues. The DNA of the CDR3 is TGCGCCAGCAGCCAAGGACCTCACAGGGTGGATGAAAAACTGTTTTTT. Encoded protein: CASSQGPHRVDEKLFF.

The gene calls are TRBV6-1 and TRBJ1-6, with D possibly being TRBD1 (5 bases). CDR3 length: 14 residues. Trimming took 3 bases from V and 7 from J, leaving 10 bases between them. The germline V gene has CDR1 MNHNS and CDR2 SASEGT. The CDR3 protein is CASSEGRINSPLHF. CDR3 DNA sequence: TGTGCCAGCAGTGAGGGGCGGATAAATTCACCCCTCCACTTT.

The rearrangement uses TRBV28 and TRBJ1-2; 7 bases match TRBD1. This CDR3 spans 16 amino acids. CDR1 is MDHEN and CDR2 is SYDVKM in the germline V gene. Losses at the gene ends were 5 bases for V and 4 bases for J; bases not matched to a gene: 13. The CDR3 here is CASSPGTGAALYGYTF. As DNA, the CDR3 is TGTGCCAGCAGTCCAGGAACAGGGGCGGCTCTCTATGGCTACACCTTC.

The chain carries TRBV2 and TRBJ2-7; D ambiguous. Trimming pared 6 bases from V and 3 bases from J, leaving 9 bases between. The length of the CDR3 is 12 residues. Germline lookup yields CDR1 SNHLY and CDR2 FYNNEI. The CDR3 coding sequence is TGTGCCAGCAGGAAACAAAGCTACGAGCAGTACTTC. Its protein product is CASRKQSYEQYF.

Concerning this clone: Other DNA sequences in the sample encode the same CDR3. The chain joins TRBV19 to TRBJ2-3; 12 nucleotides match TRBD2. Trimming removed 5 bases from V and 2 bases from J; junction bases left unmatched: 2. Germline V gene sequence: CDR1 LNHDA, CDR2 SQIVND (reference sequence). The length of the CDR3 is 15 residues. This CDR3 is CASSGLAGFTDTQYF. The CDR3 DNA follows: TGTGCCAGTAGTGGACTAGCGGGGTTCACAGATACGCAGTATTTT.

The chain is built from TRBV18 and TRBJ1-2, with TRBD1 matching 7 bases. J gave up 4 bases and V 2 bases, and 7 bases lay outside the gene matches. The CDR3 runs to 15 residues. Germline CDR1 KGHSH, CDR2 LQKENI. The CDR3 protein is CASSPVGQVIYGYTF. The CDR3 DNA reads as TGTGCCAGCTCACCAGTTGGACAGGTGATCTATGGCTACACCTTC.

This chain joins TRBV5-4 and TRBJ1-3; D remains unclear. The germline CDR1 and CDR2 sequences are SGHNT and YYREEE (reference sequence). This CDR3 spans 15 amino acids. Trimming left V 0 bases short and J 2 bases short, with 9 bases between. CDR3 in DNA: TGTGCCAGCAGCTTGGCGGGTAAAACTGGAAACACCATATATTTT. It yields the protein CASSLAGKTGNTIYF.